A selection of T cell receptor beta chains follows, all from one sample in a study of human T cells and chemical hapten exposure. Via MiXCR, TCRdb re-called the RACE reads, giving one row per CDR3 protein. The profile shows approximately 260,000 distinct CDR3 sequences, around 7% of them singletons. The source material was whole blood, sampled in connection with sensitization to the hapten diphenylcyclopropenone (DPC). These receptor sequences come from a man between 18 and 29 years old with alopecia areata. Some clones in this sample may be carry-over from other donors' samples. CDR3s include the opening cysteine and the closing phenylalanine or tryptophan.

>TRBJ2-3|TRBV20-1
CSAQQDTQYF
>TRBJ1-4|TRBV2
CASSEMTRGRVTNEKLFF
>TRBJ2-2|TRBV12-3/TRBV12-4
CASSFSSVTGELFF
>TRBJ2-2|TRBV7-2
CASSTKTGAAGELFF
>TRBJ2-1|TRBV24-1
CATSDAEQGNRGEQFF
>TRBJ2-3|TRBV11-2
CASSLRSTGGKSDTQYF
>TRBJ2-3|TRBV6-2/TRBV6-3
CASSYGGADTQYF
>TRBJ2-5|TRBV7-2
CASSLVSGIRETQYF
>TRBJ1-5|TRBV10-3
CAISESGGTNQPQHF
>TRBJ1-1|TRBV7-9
CASPSRDTEAFF
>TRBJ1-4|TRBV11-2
CASSSNRGRGEKLFF
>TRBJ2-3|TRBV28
CASSRGSGAADTQYF
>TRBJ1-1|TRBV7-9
CASSLDRAARAFF
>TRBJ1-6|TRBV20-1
CSAADTGWNSPLHF
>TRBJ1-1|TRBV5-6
CASSFSSLRGGAFF
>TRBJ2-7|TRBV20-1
CSARTSYEQYF
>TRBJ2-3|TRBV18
CASSWDRGLFRADTQYF
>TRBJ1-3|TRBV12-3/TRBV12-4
CASSGGATGNTIYF
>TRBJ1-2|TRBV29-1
CSVIKGSYGYTF
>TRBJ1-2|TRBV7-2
CASSPFLDYGYTF
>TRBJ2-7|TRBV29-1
CSAWTGGDEQYF
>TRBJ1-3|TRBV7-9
CASSLRDIGTIYF
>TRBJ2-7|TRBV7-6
CASSLVVAGFDEQYF
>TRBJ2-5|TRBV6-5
CASSYFGTGAQETQYF
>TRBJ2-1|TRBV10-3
CAISADSGGTYNEQFF
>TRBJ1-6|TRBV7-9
CASSLVQGANSPLHF
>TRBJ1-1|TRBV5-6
CASSLFIWDRGQNTEAFF
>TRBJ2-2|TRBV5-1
CASRAASIGTGRELFF
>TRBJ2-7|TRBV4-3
CASSPSSTSSGTYEQYF
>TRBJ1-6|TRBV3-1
CASSQEDPAIKRSPLHF
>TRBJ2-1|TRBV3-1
CASSQRGSYNEQFF
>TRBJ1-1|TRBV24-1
CATQGTGRDGTEAFF
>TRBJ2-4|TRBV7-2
CASSAGRGAAQDIQYF
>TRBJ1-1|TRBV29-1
CSVGGADTEAFF
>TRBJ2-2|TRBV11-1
CASSLEPPGGVAGELFF
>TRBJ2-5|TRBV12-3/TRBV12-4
CASSLSQVWETQYF
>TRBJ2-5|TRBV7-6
CASSFIRDRAETQYF
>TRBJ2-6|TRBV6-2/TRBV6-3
CASSQDERSAGANVLTF
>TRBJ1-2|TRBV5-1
CASRTEDNYGYTF
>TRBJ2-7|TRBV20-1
CSAQPGTGSYEQYF
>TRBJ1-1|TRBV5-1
CASSQPGRLNTEAFF
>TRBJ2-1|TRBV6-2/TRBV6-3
CASSETLLAGGQNEQFF
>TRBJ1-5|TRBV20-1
CSARWTGRLDQPQHF
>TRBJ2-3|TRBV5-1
CASSLAISDTQYF
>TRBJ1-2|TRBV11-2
CASRGGDRDIYGYTF
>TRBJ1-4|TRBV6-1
CASRGQGSEKLFF
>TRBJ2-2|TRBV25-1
CVSSIAGVTGELFF
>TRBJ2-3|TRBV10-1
CASSESIARGGPDTQYF